The 28 T cell receptor beta chains below were found in one sample sequenced in a study of regulatory T cells in long-lasting Graves disease. The time point is: newly diagnosed GD, antithyroid drugs for less than 3 months. There was RNA extracted from PBMCs, and the TCR library was made from it. iRepertoire HTBI primers and Arm-PCR of CDR3 regions built TCR beta libraries. MiXCR was run by TCRdb on the multiplex PCR reads, yielding one entry per CDR3 protein. The sample gives 250,000 or so distinct CDR3 sequences, roughly 18% of which show up once; about 14% is in the top ten. This sample was also put to use in a study of T cells in Graves' hyperthyroidism and ophthalmopathy.

This specimen consisted of peripheral blood mononuclear cells (PBMCs), obtained at new diagnosis, from a patient treated with antithyroid drugs. All receptors come from a woman between 25 and 40 years old with Graves disease.

This clonotype came up many times. V gene TRBV7-9 combines with J gene TRBJ1-5; tentative D call: TRBD1 (6 bases). The CDR3 contains 14 residues. The germline V and J ends were trimmed by 3 bases and 6 bases, with 12 bases remaining between them. In germline, CDR1 is SEHNR, CDR2 FQNEAQ (reference sequence). CDR3 bases: TGTGCCAGCAGCTTGGGCGGGGGGCTTCAGCCCCAGCATTTT. It encodes CASSLGGGLQPQHF.

Many counts were recorded for this clonotype. The CDR3 bases are TGTGCCAGCCGCAGAATCCCGGACAGGAACACTGAAGCTTTCTTT. Translated, it gives CASRRIPDRNTEAFF. The chain employs TRBV28 and TRBJ1-1, with a possible D match to TRBD1 (6 bases). Germline assignment: CDR1 MDHEN and CDR2 SYDVKM. V shed 8 bases and J shed 1 base, with 17 bases lying between them. The CDR3 totals 15 residues. The complete variable domain, with remaining parts taken from reference TRBV28 and TRBJ1-1, reads DVKVTQSSRYLVKRTGEKVFLECVQDMDHENMFWYRQDPGLGLRLIYFSYDVKMKEKGDIPEGYSVSREKKERFSLILESASTNQTSMYLCASRRIPDRNTEAFFGQGTRLTVV.

This clonotype was seen at least ten times. This chain joins TRBV4-2 and TRBJ1-2, with no clear D. V shed 1 base and J shed 2 bases, with 11 bases lying between them. The CDR3 extends over 15 amino acids. Germline CDR1 reads LGHNA; CDR2 reads YNFKEQ. The CDR3 DNA follows: TGTGCCAGCAGCCAAGGAAGAAGTTTAAACTATGGCTACACCTTC. Translation gives CASSQGRSLNYGYTF.

This clonotype was observed many times. CDR3: CATSRDHYNQPQHF. In DNA form, the CDR3 reads TGTGCCACCAGCAGAGATCACTACAATCAGCCCCAGCATTTT. The genes are TRBV15 and TRBJ1-5; D remains ambiguous. Germline V gene lookup returns CDR1 LNHNV and CDR2 YYDKDF (reference sequence). This CDR3 region has 14 residues. The V and J ends lost 0 bases and 3 bases respectively, with 6 bases between them.

This clonotype was observed at least ten times. The rearrangement joins TRBV12-3 or TRBV12-4 to TRBJ2-7; 7 bases agree with TRBD2. This CDR3 contains 14 residues. Trimming took 6 bases from V and 3 from J; bases not matched to a gene: 8. The CDR3 region has the DNA TGTGCCAGCAGGGGGGAGGGACGAAACTACGAGCAGTACTTC. As protein: CASRGEGRNYEQYF.

Concerning this clonotype: A much larger clone lies a single base off, so this may be a read error. The chain couples TRBV6-2 or TRBV6-3 to TRBJ1-3; D not resolved. V was clipped by 2 bases and J by 0 bases, with 23 bases between them. The CDR3 is made up of 20 amino acids. Germline CDR1 MNHEY, CDR2 SVGEGT. This CDR3 reads CASSYGQVIWQTSSGNTIYF. CDR3 bases: TGTGCCAGCAGTTACGGGCAGGTTATTTGGCAGACCAGCTCTGGAAACACCATATATTTT.

At least ten counts were recorded for this clonotype. The chain carries TRBV20-1 and TRBJ2-1; possibly TRBD1 for D (5 bases). Germline-derived CDR1 and CDR2 are DFQATT and SNEGSKA (reference sequence). The CDR3 totals 14 residues. The V end lost 5 bases, the J end lost 0 bases, and 11 bases lay between the germline ends. CDR3 nucleotides: TGCAGTGCTGGTGACAGTAGCTCCTACAATGAGCAGTTCTTC. This encodes CSAGDSSSYNEQFF.

This chain uses TRBV3-1 with TRBJ2-5; 7 bases fit TRBD1. Germline CDR1 reads LGHDT; CDR2 reads YNNKEL (reference sequence). V was clipped by 3 bases and J by 5 bases; unmatched bases: 12. This CDR3 has 16 residues. The CDR3 DNA reads as TGTGCCAGCAGCCACGGACGACGGACAGGATGGGAGACCCAGTACTTC. Its protein product is CASSHGRRTGWETQYF.

The sample holds many counts of this clonotype. The chain combines TRBV18 with TRBJ2-1; TRBD1 aligns across 11 bases. Germline V gives CDR1 KGHSH, CDR2 LQKENI. The J segment lost 4 bases and the V segment lost 4 bases, leaving 3 bases of the junction unmatched. The CDR3 extends over 15 amino acids. CDR3 nucleotide sequence: TGTGCCAGCTCACGGGACAGGGGGAGATACAATGAGCAGTTCTTC. Protein: CASSRDRGRYNEQFF.

The rearrangement uses TRBV9 and TRBJ2-1, with D uncertain. V lost 0 bases to trimming and J lost 4 bases, with 5 bases between them. The V gene's germline CDR1 is SGDLS and CDR2 YYNGEE. The CDR3 runs 13 residues. In DNA form, the CDR3 reads TGTGCCAGCAGCGTAGACGAGTACAATGAGCAGTTCTTC. It encodes CASSVDEYNEQFF. The full variable domain, completed using reference TRBV9 and TRBJ2-1, is DSGVTQTPKHLITATGQRVTLRCSPRSGDLSVYWYQQSLDQGLQFLIQYYNGEERAKGNILERFSAQQFPDLHSELNLSSLELGDSALYFCASSVDEYNEQFFGPGTRLTVL.

This clonotype was found many times. The V gene is TRBV5-1, the J gene TRBJ2-1; 8 bases fit TRBD2. Germline values: CDR1 SGHRS, CDR2 YFSETQ. CDR3 length: 15 amino acids. Germline trimming cut 0 bases from V and 5 bases from J; bases unmatched to any gene: 4. CDR3 sequence: CASSLVAGGNNEQFF. The CDR3 nucleotides are TGCGCCAGCAGCTTGGTGGCGGGGGGAAACAATGAGCAGTTCTTC.

This clonotype was seen many times. The rearrangement links TRBV5-5 to TRBJ2-5; 8 positions agree with TRBD2. The length of the CDR3 is 16 residues. J gave up 0 bases and V 1 base, and 5 bases lay outside the gene matches. Germline lookup yields CDR1 SGHKS and CDR2 YYEKEE (reference sequence). CDR3 loop: CASSLKAGVYQETQYF. The CDR3 nucleotides are TGTGCCAGCAGCTTGAAAGCGGGGGTGTACCAAGAGACCCAGTACTTC.

This clonotype was observed many times. The CDR3 nucleotides read TGCAGTGCTGGGGGACTAGCGGACTACAATGAGCAGTTCTTC. Its translation: CSAGGLADYNEQFF. The chain combines TRBV20-1 with TRBJ2-1; 11 nucleotides align to TRBD2. The germline V gene encodes CDR1 DFQATT and CDR2 SNEGSKA (reference sequence). This CDR3 contains 14 residues. V dropped 5 bases and J dropped 3; count of bases not matched to a gene: 3.

The chain combines TRBV20-1 with TRBJ2-7; no reliable D call. CDR3 length equals 13 residues. Trimming removed 4 bases from V and 1 base from J, with 11 bases in between. Germline-derived CDR1 and CDR2 are DFQATT and SNEGSKA (reference sequence). In nucleotides, the CDR3 is TGCAGTGCTACCCCAGGCAAGTCCTACGAGCAGTACTTC. As protein: CSATPGKSYEQYF.

This clonotype was seen ten or more times. Written as DNA, the CDR3 is TGTGCCAGCAGCCGAACGCCCTATGAGACTGAAGCTTTCTTT. It encodes CASSRTPYETEAFF. The chain combines TRBV7-9 with TRBJ1-1; D is ambiguous. The CDR3 is made up of 14 amino acids. Trimming removed 5 bases at V and 5 bases at J, with 15 bases between. In germline, CDR1 is SEHNR, CDR2 FQNEAQ (reference sequence).

The gene calls are TRBV12-3 or TRBV12-4 and TRBJ2-5, with TRBD2 identical over 12 bases. The CDR3 is made up of 18 amino acids. The V segment lost 1 base and the J segment 5 bases; nucleotides outside the gene matches: 11. DNA of the CDR3: TGTGCCAGCAGTTTAGGCCTAGCGGGGGGGCGTCTTTCGGAGACCCAGTACTTC. This sequence encodes CASSLGLAGGRLSETQYF.

Concerning this clonotype: This could be a read error, since a much larger clone is one nucleotide away. The V call is TRBV5-1, the J call TRBJ2-7; unclear D gene. Looked up from germline, CDR1 is SGHRS and CDR2 is YFSETQ. This CDR3 contains 12 residues. The V and J ends lost 5 bases and 5 bases respectively, with 11 bases between them. This chain's CDR3 is CASRTPSHEQYF. As DNA, the CDR3 is TGCGCCAGCAGGACTCCAAGCCACGAGCAGTACTTC.

This clonotype showed up just a few times. Possible read error: a much larger clone is one base away. The chain has TRBV2 and TRBJ1-2; D remains unclear. CDR3 size: 13 residues. Trimming removed 4 bases at V and 6 bases at J, with 12 bases between. CDR1 and CDR2 (germline): SNHLY, FYNNEI. The CDR3 nucleotides are TGTGCCAGCAGTGTATCCAGGCAGAATGGCTACACCTTC. This sequence encodes CASSVSRQNGYTF.

This clonotype has just a few counts. This chain uses TRBV12-3 or TRBV12-4 with TRBJ2-2, with 7 bases aligning to TRBD1. The CDR3 runs to 16 residues. V lost 5 bases to trimming and J lost 1 base; unmatched junction nucleotides: 7. DNA for the CDR3: TGTGCCAGCAGTGAAAAAGGACAGGAGAACACCGGGGAGCTGTTTTTT. Protein product: CASSEKGQENTGELFF.

This clonotype occurred many times. J is TRBJ1-5 and V is TRBV19, with no clear D. This CDR3 contains 14 residues. Deletions cut 1 base from V and 1 base from J, with 5 bases between. CDR1 and CDR2 from the germline V gene are LNHDA and SQIVND (reference sequence). The CDR3 DNA follows: TGTGCCAGTAGTATAGTAGGGAGCAATCAGCCCCAGCATTTT. It translates to CASSIVGSNQPQHF.

In its sample, this clonotype was seen many times. The chain employs TRBV5-1 and TRBJ1-4; 7 bases match TRBD1. The CDR3 has 16 amino acids. Germline lookup yields CDR1 SGHRS and CDR2 YFSETQ. V trimming: 3 bases; J trimming: 0 bases; junction bases outside the gene matches: 5. The CDR3 loop reads CASSYTGATTNEKLFF. CDR3 coding DNA: TGCGCCAGCAGCTATACAGGGGCAACAACTAATGAAAAACTGTTTTTT.

This clonotype came up many times. The chain combines TRBV12-3 or TRBV12-4 with TRBJ1-5; D is uncertain. The CDR3 covers 16 residues. The V end was cut by 1 base, the J end by 1 base, with 11 bases between. CDR3 loop: CASSLGSGSSNQPQHF. The CDR3 region has the DNA TGTGCCAGCAGTTTAGGATCCGGGTCCAGCAATCAGCCCCAGCATTTT.

This clonotype was counted many times. V and J are TRBV5-1 and TRBJ1-1; D is undetermined. CDR1 and CDR2 from the germline V gene are SGHRS and YFSETQ. Trimming cost V 3 bases and J 5 bases, with 8 bases left between them. CDR3 size: 12 residues. CDR3 sequence: CASSSGRTEAFF. For the CDR3, the DNA is TGCGCCAGCAGCTCCGGACGGACTGAAGCTTTCTTT.

The table lists this clonotype with many counts. This chain uses TRBV7-2 with TRBJ2-7, with D maybe TRBD1 (7 bases). The germline CDR1 and CDR2 sequences are SGHTA and FQGNSA. V lost 0 bases and J 1 base, leaving 13 bases between the germline ends. The CDR3 has 16 amino acids. The CDR3, as DNA: TGTGCCAGCAGCTTAGCGGGGGCGGGACAGTCCTACGAGCAGTACTTC. Translation: CASSLAGAGQSYEQYF.

This clonotype was seen more than once but under ten times. This sequence joins TRBV12-3 or TRBV12-4 and TRBJ2-1, with 9 positions matching TRBD2. CDR3 length: 15 residues. V lost 7 bases and J lost 2; bases outside the gene matches: 6. The CDR3 DNA follows: TGTGCCAGCAAGGGGGCGGGGGGGCCCTACAATGAGCAGTTCTTC. Its translation is CASKGAGGPYNEQFF.

This clonotype was recorded at least ten times. This chain joins TRBV6-1 and TRBJ1-1; D is undetermined. The V gene's germline CDR1 is MNHNS and CDR2 SASEGT. V lost 8 bases, J lost 2 bases, and 9 bases lay in between. The CDR3 has 12 residues. CDR3 region: CASEAPNTEAFF. DNA of the CDR3: TGTGCCAGCGAGGCCCCAAACACTGAAGCTTTCTTT.

Details on this clonotype: A read error is likely here: a far larger clone is one base away. This chain joins TRBV11-3 and TRBJ2-7; perhaps TRBD2 as D (5 bases). The germline V gene has CDR1 SGHNT and CDR2 YENEEA. CDR3 length: 14 amino acids. With 8 bases removed from V and 6 bases from J, the gap between germline ends came to 20 bases. Here the CDR3 reads CASCSPRGMGEQYF. CDR3 nucleotide sequence: TGTGCCAGCTGCTCACCCCGAGGGATGGGCGAGCAGTACTTC.

This clonotype has a count of ten or more. The chain employs TRBV12-3 or TRBV12-4 and TRBJ1-4, with D perhaps TRBD1 (5 bases). The CDR3 has 15 amino acids. The V and J ends lost 5 bases and 7 bases respectively, with 17 bases between them. CDR3 nucleotide sequence: TGTGCCAGCAGTCGCAGGGACGGTTCGGGTGAAAAACTGTTTTTT. Translating it yields CASSRRDGSGEKLFF.